This TCR beta chain was obtained from a study of cytomegalovirus exposure and HLA in healthy donors. Study findings and constraints: A later analysis reportedly found that, within productive TCRs, an Asian-associated ancestry cluster had fewer N-insertions than the mean observed across the 666 donors.

This clone was picked up a small number of times. No antigen is known for it. 60 Vbeta and 13 Jbeta primers were used in PCR. TCRdb's table, derived via immunoSEQ multiplex PCR, lists solely in-frame clones and lacks some. The table lists about 270,000 clones, approximately 70% of them singletons. V was shortened by 4 bases and J by 6 bases, with 19 bases between the two germline ends. The CDR3 is 15 amino acids. Germline loops: CDR1 SGHDN, CDR2 FVKESK. The TCR sequence derives from a female donor in good health and CMV-seronegative. The genes are TRBV14 and TRBJ2-7, with a tentative D call TRBD1 (8 bases). Sequencing was carried out using PBMCs. CDR3: CASSPFTGGGTEQYF. In nucleotides, the CDR3 is TGTGCCAGCAGCCCCTTTACAGGGGGAGGGACCGAGCAGTACTTC. Variable domain in full (rest from reference TRBV14 and TRBJ2-7): EAGVTQFPSHSVIEKGQTVTLRCDPISGHDNLYWYRRVMGKEIKFLLHFVKESKQDESGMPNNRFLAERTGGTYSTLKVQPAELEDSGVYFCASSPFTGGGTEQYFGPGTRLTVT.